Shown below are 22 T cell receptor beta chains from a single sample sequenced in a study of blood T cell repertoires in COVID-19. Profiled with immunoSEQ multiplex PCR; TCRdb holds only in-frame clones, not every one. The sample holds over 400,000 clones, 80% to 90% seen once. The specimen sequenced was peripheral blood. The receptors come from a woman in her 30s with active or convalescent COVID-19.

This clone was recorded only once. This chain connects TRBV5-1 to TRBJ2-7; possibly TRBD1 for D (6 bases). The CDR3 is 12 residues long. Germline-derived CDR1 and CDR2 are SGHRS and YFSETQ. Trimming took 2 bases from V and 5 from J, leaving 8 bases between them. The CDR3 is CASSLQGHEQYF. DNA of the CDR3: TGCGCCAGCAGCTTACAGGGCCACGAGCAGTACTTC.

The CDR3 DNA follows: TGTGCCAGCAAGGGACTAGCGGGAGAGACAGATACGCAGTATTTT. This codes for CASKGLAGETDTQYF. V gene TRBV6-5 combines with J gene TRBJ2-3; 14 nucleotides align to TRBD2. The J segment lost 3 bases and the V segment lost 7 bases, leaving 3 bases of the junction unmatched. Germline CDR1 and CDR2: MNHEY and SVGAGI. The CDR3 has 15 amino acids.

The genes are TRBV15 and TRBJ1-2; D possibly corresponds to TRBD1 (5 bases). Germline V gene lookup returns CDR1 LNHNV and CDR2 YYDKDF (reference sequence). This CDR3 spans 18 amino acids. Trimming pared 2 bases from V and 3 bases from J, leaving 22 bases between. The CDR3 sequence is CATSRRNNRLAGDYGYTF. The CDR3 DNA is TGTGCCACCAGCAGAAGAAATAACAGGTTAGCCGGTGACTATGGCTACACCTTC.

The chain links TRBV5-1 to TRBJ2-3; D may be TRBD2 (6 bases). V lost 0 bases and J 5 bases, leaving 16 bases between the germline ends. Per germline, CDR1 SGHRS and CDR2 YFSETQ. The CDR3 totals 16 residues. CDR3 protein: CASSLGGEGFGDTQYF. The CDR3 nucleotides are TGCGCCAGCAGCTTGGGCGGGGAAGGGTTTGGAGATACGCAGTATTTT.

The rearrangement joins TRBV18 to TRBJ2-1, with 12 positions matching TRBD2. CDR1 is KGHSH and CDR2 is LQKENI in the germline V gene. V lost 3 bases and J lost 6; bases outside the gene matches: 3. This CDR3 contains 15 residues. CDR3 nucleotide sequence: TGTGCCAGCTCACCTTGGACTAGCGGGACCAATGAGCAGTTCTTC. It encodes CASSPWTSGTNEQFF.

This clone has a count of ten or more. V is TRBV25-1 and J is TRBJ2-5, with D perhaps matching TRBD2 (6 bases). The germline V gene encodes CDR1 MGHDK and CDR2 SYGVNS. The V gene lost 1 base and the J gene lost 5 bases, with 17 bases spanning the gap. The length of the CDR3 is 16 residues. The CDR3 DNA reads as TGTGCCAGCAGTGAATGGGGGGACCGCCTGGGCGAGACCCAGTACTTC. It codes for CASSEWGDRLGETQYF.

The V call is TRBV6-5, the J call TRBJ1-3; 9 bases are shared with TRBD1. With 5 bases clipped from V and 9 bases from J, the junction kept 8 bases outside the gene matches. The germline CDR1 and CDR2 sequences are MNHEY and SVGAGI. The CDR3 is 14 amino acids. The CDR3 DNA is TGTGCCAGCAGTCCGGCCCGGACAGGGGCCACCATATATTTT. The encoded protein is CASSPARTGATIYF.

Only a few counts were recorded for this clone. The chain joins TRBV4-1 to TRBJ1-2; no clear D. CDR1 is MGHRA, CDR2 YSYEKL, per germline. The CDR3 runs 13 residues. V dropped 1 base and J dropped 7 bases, with 10 bases sitting between them. The CDR3 DNA follows: TGCGCCAGCAGCCAAGCAGGCTCTGTTGGCTACACCTTC. Residues: CASSQAGSVGYTF.

This clone has a single count. This chain connects TRBV11-2 to TRBJ1-3; no reliable D call. This CDR3 has 15 residues. Germline V gene sequence: CDR1 SGHAT, CDR2 FQNNGV. Trimming stripped 3 bases from V and 0 bases from J, with 9 bases between. CDR3 residues: CASSLRLDSGNTIYF. CDR3 nucleotides: TGTGCCAGCAGCTTGCGGCTCGACTCTGGAAACACCATATATTTT.

CDR3 sequence: CASRPGLGGGEQFF. The CDR3 DNA reads as TGTGCCAGCAGACCGGGACTAGGGGGGGGTGAGCAGTTCTTC. The chain carries TRBV6-5 and TRBJ2-1; 8 bases map to TRBD2. Germline V CDR1 and CDR2: MNHEY, SVGAGI. With V trimmed by 6 bases and J by 9 bases, 10 bases remained unmatched. This CDR3 region has 14 residues.

The chain recombines TRBV6-5 with TRBJ2-7; D is uncertain. The CDR3 covers 15 residues. The germline V and J ends were trimmed by 5 bases and 5 bases, with 19 bases remaining between them. CDR1 and CDR2 from the germline V gene are MNHEY and SVGAGI. The CDR3 sequence: CASSPSLLGSNEQYF. The CDR3, as DNA: TGTGCCAGCAGTCCCTCCCTTCTGGGTAGCAACGAGCAGTACTTC.

This chain uses TRBV6-5 with TRBJ1-5; TRBD1 agrees at 7 bases. The length of the CDR3 is 15 residues. V gave up 7 bases and J gave up 0 bases; unmatched junction bases: 6. Per germline, CDR1 MNHEY and CDR2 SVGAGI. CDR3 nucleotide sequence: TGTGCCAGCAACCCACAGGGGTATAGCAATCAGCCCCAGCATTTT. This sequence encodes CASNPQGYSNQPQHF.

The V call is TRBV6-2 or TRBV6-3, the J call TRBJ2-1, with 8 bases lining up with TRBD2. The CDR3 consists of 14 residues. V lost 6 bases to trimming and J lost 3 bases; unmatched junction nucleotides: 4. Germline assignment: CDR1 MNHEY and CDR2 SVGEGT. The CDR3 DNA reads as TGTGCCAGCAGCCGACTAGCGAGCTACAATGAGCAGTTCTTC. The encoded protein is CASSRLASYNEQFF.

V is TRBV7-2 and J is TRBJ2-7; 7 positions match TRBD2. Germline V CDR1 and CDR2: SGHTA, FQGNSA. The CDR3 runs 16 residues. V shed 3 bases, J shed 1 base, and the junction held 9 bases outside the gene matches. Here the CDR3 DNA reads TGTGCCAGCAGCTTCGCTAGCGGCGTGGATTCCTACGAGCAGTACTTC. This sequence encodes CASSFASGVDSYEQYF.

This rearrangement joins TRBV9 to TRBJ1-1; no firm D call. The CDR3 spans 12 residues. Trimming cost V 3 bases and J 4 bases, with 7 bases left between them. Germline CDR1 and CDR2: SGDLS and YYNGEE. CDR3 sequence (DNA): TGTGCCAGCAGCGGAGGTATCACTGAAGCTTTCTTT. Translation: CASSGGITEAFF.

This clone was counted a single time. Other DNA sequences of this sample code for an identical CDR3. V usage is TRBV7-8 and J usage is TRBJ1-1; D perhaps matches TRBD1 (5 bases). The CDR3 runs 13 residues. V was pared by 1 base and J by 4 bases, with 7 bases between. Germline values: CDR1 SGHVS, CDR2 FQNEAQ. The CDR3 reads CASSLGGGTEAFF. The CDR3 coding sequence is TGTGCCAGCAGCTTAGGGGGCGGCACTGAAGCTTTCTTT. The variable domain in full, completed from reference TRBV7-8 and TRBJ1-1, reads GAGVSQSPRYKVAKRGQDVALRCDPISGHVSLFWYQQALGQGPEFLTYFQNEAQLDKSGLPSDRFFAERPEGSVSTLKIQRTQQEDSAVYLCASSLGGGTEAFFGQGTRLTVV.

The CDR3 sequence: CASSLWGRGTGELFF. CDR3 coding DNA: TGTGCCAGCAGCTTATGGGGCAGGGGCACCGGGGAGCTGTTTTTT. The rearrangement links TRBV7-8 to TRBJ2-2, with a possible D match to TRBD1 (6 bases). Germline lookup yields CDR1 SGHVS and CDR2 FQNEAQ. Trimming shortened V by 2 bases and J by 4 bases, and 11 bases separated the two germline ends. CDR3 length: 15 residues.

V is TRBV10-2 and J is TRBJ2-1, with 16 nucleotides matching TRBD2. V lost 5 bases, J lost 9 bases, and 4 bases stayed unmatched. From germline, CDR1 is WSHSY and CDR2 SAAADI. The CDR3 spans 15 residues. CDR3 loop: CASSIGTSGGAEQFF. CDR3 bases: TGCGCCAGCAGTATTGGGACTAGCGGGGGGGCTGAGCAGTTCTTC.

The chain uses TRBV6-5 and TRBJ1-4; weak D call: TRBD1 (5 bases). CDR3 length: 15 amino acids. Trimming left V 6 bases short and J 2 bases short, with 13 bases between. Germline CDR1 MNHEY, CDR2 SVGAGI. The DNA for the CDR3 is TGTGCCAGCAGCCCCCTCGGGGGTACTAATGAAAAACTGTTTTTT. This sequence encodes CASSPLGGTNEKLFF.

The chain employs TRBV29-1 and TRBJ2-3; maybe TRBD1 (5 bases). This CDR3 comprises 13 residues. Germline loops: CDR1 SQVTM, CDR2 ANQGSEA. Trimming shortened V by 4 bases and J by 2 bases, and 10 bases separated the two germline ends. This CDR3 reads CSVVGDLTDTQYF. For the CDR3, the DNA is TGCAGCGTTGTAGGGGATCTCACAGATACGCAGTATTTT.

This clone was detected ten times or more. V gene TRBV3-1 (or the pseudogene TRBV3-2) combines with J gene TRBJ2-7; perhaps TRBD2 as D (6 bases). Germline CDR1 and CDR2: LGHDT and YNNKEL (reference sequence). Trimming took 7 bases from V and 0 from J, leaving 19 bases between them. This CDR3 contains 16 residues. CDR3 DNA: TGTGCCAGCATGCCAACACTGGCGGGGAGCTCCTACGAGCAGTACTTC. Residues: CASMPTLAGSSYEQYF.

The chain uses TRBV19 and TRBJ1-1; D remains unclear. CDR3 length: 13 residues. From germline, CDR1 is LNHDA and CDR2 SQIVND (reference sequence). V was clipped by 6 bases and J by 4 bases, with 12 bases between them. The CDR3 nucleotides read TGTGCCAGTAGAAATGCGGGCCTCACTGAAGCTTTCTTT. This codes for CASRNAGLTEAFF.